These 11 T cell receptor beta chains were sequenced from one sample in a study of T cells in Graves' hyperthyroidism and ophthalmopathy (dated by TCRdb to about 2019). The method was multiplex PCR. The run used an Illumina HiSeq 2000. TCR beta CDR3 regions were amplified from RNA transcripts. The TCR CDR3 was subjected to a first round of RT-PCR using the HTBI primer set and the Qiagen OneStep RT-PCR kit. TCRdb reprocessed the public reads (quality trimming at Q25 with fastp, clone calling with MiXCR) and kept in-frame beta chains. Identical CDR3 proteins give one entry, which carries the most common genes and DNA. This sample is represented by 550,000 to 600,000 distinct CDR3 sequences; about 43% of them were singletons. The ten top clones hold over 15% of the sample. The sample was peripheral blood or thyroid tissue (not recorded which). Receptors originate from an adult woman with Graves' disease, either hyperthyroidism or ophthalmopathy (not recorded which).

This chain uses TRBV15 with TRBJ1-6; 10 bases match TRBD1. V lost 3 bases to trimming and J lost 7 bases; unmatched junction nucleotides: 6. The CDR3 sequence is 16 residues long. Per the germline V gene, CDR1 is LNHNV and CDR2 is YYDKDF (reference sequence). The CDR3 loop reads CATSSLRTGGNSPLHF. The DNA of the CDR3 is TGTGCCACCAGCAGCTTACGGACAGGGGGAAATTCACCCCTCCACTTT. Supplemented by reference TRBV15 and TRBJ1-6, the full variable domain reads DAMVIQNPRYQVTQFGKPVTLSCSQTLNHNVMYWYQQKSSQAPKLLFHYYDKDFNNEADTPDNFQSRRPNTSFCFLDIRSPGLGDTAMYLCATSSLRTGGNSPLHFGNGTRLTVT.

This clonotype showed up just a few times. The chain's CDR3 is CSASGQSYELNSNQPQHF. CDR3 coding DNA: TGCAGTGCCTCGGGACAGTCCTACGAGCTTAATAGCAATCAGCCCCAGCATTTT. The chain uses TRBV20-1 and TRBJ1-5; 7 bases are a match to TRBD1. CDR1 DFQATT and CDR2 SNEGSKA come from the germline V gene (reference sequence). The CDR3 contains 18 residues. The V and J ends lost 6 bases and 0 bases, in that order; junction bases with no gene match: 17.

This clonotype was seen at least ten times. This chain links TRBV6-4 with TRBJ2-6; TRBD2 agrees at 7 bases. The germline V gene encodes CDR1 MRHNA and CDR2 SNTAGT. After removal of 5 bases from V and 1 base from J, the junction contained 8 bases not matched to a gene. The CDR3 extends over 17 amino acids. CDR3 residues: CASSRAGDLSGANVLTF. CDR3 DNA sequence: TGTGCCAGCAGTCGGGCGGGAGATCTGTCTGGGGCCAACGTCCTGACTTTC.

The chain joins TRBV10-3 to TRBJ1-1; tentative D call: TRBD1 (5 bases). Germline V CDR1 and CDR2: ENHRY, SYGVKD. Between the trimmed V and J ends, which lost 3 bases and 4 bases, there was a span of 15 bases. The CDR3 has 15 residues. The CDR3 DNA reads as TGTGCCATCAGTGACCCCAGGGATAAGGGCACTGAAGCTTTCTTT. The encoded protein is CAISDPRDKGTEAFF.

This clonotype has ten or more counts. The CDR3 loop reads CASQKERQSRAQHF. DNA for the CDR3: TGTGCCAGCCAAAAGGAGAGACAGTCCCGGGCCCAGCATTTT. This chain connects TRBV6-6 to TRBJ1-5, with D possibly TRBD1 on 5 matching bases. V was shortened by 8 bases and J by 11 bases, with 22 bases between the two germline ends. The length of the CDR3 is 14 residues. Per the germline V gene, CDR1 is MNHNY and CDR2 is SVGAGI (reference sequence).

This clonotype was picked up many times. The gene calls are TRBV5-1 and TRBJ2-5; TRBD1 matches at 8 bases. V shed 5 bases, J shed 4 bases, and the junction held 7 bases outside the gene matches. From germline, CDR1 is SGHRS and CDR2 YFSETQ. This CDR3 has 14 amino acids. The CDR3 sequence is CASSQQGVGETQYF. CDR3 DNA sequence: TGCGCCAGCAGTCAACAGGGGGTTGGAGAGACCCAGTACTTC.

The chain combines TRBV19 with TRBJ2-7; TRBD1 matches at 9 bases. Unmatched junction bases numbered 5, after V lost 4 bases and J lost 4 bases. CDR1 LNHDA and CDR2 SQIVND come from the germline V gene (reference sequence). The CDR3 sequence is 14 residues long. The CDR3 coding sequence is TGTGCCAGTAGTACGGGACAGGGTCAGTACGAGCAGTACTTC. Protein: CASSTGQGQYEQYF. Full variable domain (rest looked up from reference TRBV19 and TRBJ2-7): DGGITQSPKYLFRKEGQNVTLSCEQNLNHDAMYWYRQDPGQGLRLIYYSQIVNDFQKGDIAEGYSVSREKKESFPLTVTSAQKNPTAFYLCASSTGQGQYEQYFGPGTRLTVT.

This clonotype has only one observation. As DNA, the CDR3 is TGTGCCACCAGCTTCAGGGCCTTCTATGGCTACACCTTC. It yields the protein CATSFRAFYGYTF. J is TRBJ1-2 and V is TRBV15, with a possible D match to TRBD1 (5 bases). Germline V gene data show CDR1 as LNHNV and CDR2 as YYDKDF (reference sequence). Trimming took 5 bases from V and 4 from J, leaving 11 bases between them. The length of the CDR3 is 13 residues.

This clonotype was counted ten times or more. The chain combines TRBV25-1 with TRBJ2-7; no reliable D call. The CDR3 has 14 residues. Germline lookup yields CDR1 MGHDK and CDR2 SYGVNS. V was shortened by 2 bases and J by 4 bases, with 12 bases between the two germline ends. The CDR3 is CASSEIDLSYEQYF. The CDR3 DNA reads TGTGCCAGCAGTGAAATAGACCTAAGTTACGAGCAGTACTTC.

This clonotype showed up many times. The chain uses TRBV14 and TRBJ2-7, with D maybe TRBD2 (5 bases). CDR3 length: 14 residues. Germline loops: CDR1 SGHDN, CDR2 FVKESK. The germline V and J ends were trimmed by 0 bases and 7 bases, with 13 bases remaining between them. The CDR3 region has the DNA TGTGCCAGCAGCCAAGACACAGCCTCGGGGGAGCAGTACTTC. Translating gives CASSQDTASGEQYF. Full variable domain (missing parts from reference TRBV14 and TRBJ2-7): EAGVTQFPSHSVIEKGQTVTLRCDPISGHDNLYWYRRVMGKEIKFLLHFVKESKQDESGMPNNRFLAERTGGTYSTLKVQPAELEDSGVYFCASSQDTASGEQYFGPGTRLTVT.

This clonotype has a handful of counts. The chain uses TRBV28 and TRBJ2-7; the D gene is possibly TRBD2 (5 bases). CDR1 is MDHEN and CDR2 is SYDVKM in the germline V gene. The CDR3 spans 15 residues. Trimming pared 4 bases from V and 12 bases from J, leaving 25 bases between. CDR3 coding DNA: TGTGCCAGCAGTTCAATCGGGATAAAGGGCAGCGGAGGGTACTTC. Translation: CASSSIGIKGSGGYF.